The rows below give T cell receptor beta chains drawn from one sample of a study of shared clonotypes between healthy human individuals. Assay: immunoSEQ multiplex PCR; the TCRdb copy retains only in-frame clones and omits some. The sample lists approximately 500,000 clones, 79% seen once, with 10% to 15% in the top ten. Material for sequencing was PBMCs. These receptors all stem from a woman in her 40s in good health. Some clones in this sample may be carry-over from other donors' samples. CDR3s include the opening cysteine and the closing phenylalanine or tryptophan. D genes are given only for firm matches. Only part of the rows carry a size: once, few, many, or a class if the clone is expanded.

d_gene | j_gene | abundance | v_gene | CDR3aa | CDR3nt
TRBD2 | TRBJ2-7 | . | TRBV2 | CASGLAGGGAYEQYF | TGTGCCAGCGGACTAGCGGGAGGTGGCGCCTACGAGCAGTACTTC
TRBD2 | TRBJ2-7 | . | TRBV27 | CASSLSAGGLSYEQYF | TGTGCCAGCAGTTTATCGGCGGGAGGGCTTTCCTACGAGCAGTACTTC
. | TRBJ1-4 | . | TRBV7-9 | CASSLGGPPIF | TGTGCCAGCAGCTTAGGAGGTCCTCCGATTTTT
. | TRBJ2-7 | . | TRBV5-5 | CASSMGFGGSLEFYEQYF | TGTGCCAGCAGCATGGGTTTCGGGGGCTCCCTAGAGTTCTACGAGCAGTACTTC
. | TRBJ1-5 | once | TRBV7-8 | CASSFGGRQPQHF | TGTGCCAGCAGCTTTGGGGGACGGCAGCCCCAGCATTTT
TRBD1 | TRBJ2-7 | . | TRBV7-2 | CASSQGVHSYEQYF | TGTGCCAGCAGCCAGGGGGTACACTCCTACGAGCAGTACTTC
. | TRBJ2-1 | few | TRBV2 | CASLSPTSYNEQFF | TGTGCCAGCCTCTCCCCTACGTCCTACAATGAGCAGTTCTTC
TRBD1 | TRBJ1-1 | few | TRBV11-2 | CASSSNRGTEAFF | TGTGCCAGCAGCTCAAACAGGGGCACTGAAGCTTTCTTT
. | TRBJ2-2 | once | TRBV11-2 | CASSLVGDTGELFF | TGTGCCAGCAGCTTAGTTGGGGACACCGGGGAGCTGTTTTTT
. | TRBJ2-7 | . | TRBV6-1 | CASSEALRQVSFHEQYF | TGTGCCAGCAGTGAAGCGCTTCGGCAGGTATCGTTCCACGAGCAGTACTTC
. | TRBJ2-3 | . | TRBV6-5 | CASSYSRLTITDTQYF | TGTGCCAGCAGTTACTCGAGACTTACTATCACAGATACGCAGTATTTT
. | TRBJ2-1 | . | TRBV7-3 | CASSRGMASNEQFF | TGTGCCAGCAGCCGCGGGATGGCGTCAAATGAGCAGTTCTTC
. | TRBJ1-1 | . | TRBV18 | CASSPQSYTEAFF | TGTGCCAGCTCACCACAGTCTTACACTGAAGCTTTCTTT
TRBD2 | TRBJ2-1 | . | TRBV18 | CASSRSGLAGGDEQFF | TGTGCCAGCTCACGCTCGGGACTAGCGGGAGGGGATGAGCAGTTCTTC
. | TRBJ2-1 | once | TRBV6-5 | CASSRSSPQSEQFF | TGTGCCAGCAGTCGGAGCTCCCCCCAATCTGAGCAGTTCTTC
. | TRBJ2-2 | . | TRBV7-2 | CASSFFGELFF | TGTGCCAGCAGCTTTTTCGGGGAGCTGTTTTTT
. | TRBJ2-1 | . | TRBV6-4 | CASSDSGDYNEQFF | TGTGCCAGCAGTGACTCGGGGGACTACAATGAGCAGTTCTTC
. | TRBJ1-2 | . | TRBV7-3 | CASSPTREPYGYTF | TGTGCCAGCAGCCCAACAAGGGAACCATATGGCTACACCTTC